What follows are 19 T cell receptor beta chains derived from one specimen sequenced in a study of cytomegalovirus exposure and HLA in healthy donors. 13 Jbeta primers and 60 Vbeta primers were used for the PCR. Libraries were prepared by immunoSEQ multiplex PCR; TCRdb keeps only in-frame clonotypes and omits some of them. The sample lists some 130,000 clones, about four fifths occurring once. Sequencing was carried out using PBMCs. These TCRs come from a female donor in good health and CMV-seronegative.

Comment on this clone: The junction and the germline gene differ at one end; a read error may be behind it. This sequence joins TRBV7-7 and TRBJ2-1; 11 bases align to TRBD2. Germline loops: CDR1 SSHAT, CDR2 FNYEAQ (reference sequence). This CDR3 comprises 15 residues. In nucleotides, the CDR3 is TGTGCTAGCAGCAACCTAGCGGGGGGTTACAATGAGCAGTTCTTC. As protein: CASSNLAGGYNEQFF.

This sequence joins TRBV11-3 and TRBJ2-1, with 10 bases aligning to TRBD2. From germline, CDR1 is SGHNT and CDR2 YENEEA. This CDR3 is built from 17 residues. Trimming cost V 0 bases and J 1 base; bases outside gene matches: 3. The CDR3 loop is CASSLDRLAGSYNEQFF. CDR3 sequence (DNA): TGTGCCAGCAGCTTAGATAGACTAGCGGGTTCCTACAATGAGCAGTTCTTC.

The rearrangement links TRBV7-2 to TRBJ2-7; possible D gene TRBD1, 5 bases. The germline gives CDR1 SGHTA, CDR2 FQGNSA. The V end lost 1 base, the J end lost 6 bases, and 16 bases lay between the germline ends. This CDR3 is built from 15 residues. The CDR3 is CASSLGGHGVVEQYF. As DNA, the CDR3 is TGTGCCAGCAGCTTAGGGGGCCATGGTGTGGTCGAGCAGTACTTC.

This chain connects TRBV19 to TRBJ1-1, with 11 bases identical to TRBD1. The V gene's germline CDR1 is LNHDA and CDR2 SQIVND (reference sequence). CDR3 size: 15 residues. J gave up 5 bases and V 4 bases, and 6 bases lay outside the gene matches. Here the CDR3 reads CASSKWTGGSTEAFF. The CDR3 DNA follows: TGTGCCAGTAGTAAGTGGACAGGGGGCTCGACTGAAGCTTTCTTT.

Here the CDR3 reads CASSFANGTSGGINTQYF. The CDR3 region has the DNA TGTGCCAGCAGCTTTGCCAACGGGACTAGCGGGGGGATAAATACGCAGTATTTT. This rearrangement joins TRBV7-2 to TRBJ2-3; 15 nucleotides agree with TRBD2. The germline V gene has CDR1 SGHTA and CDR2 FQGNSA. The CDR3 runs to 18 residues. Trimming cost V 3 bases and J 7 bases; bases outside gene matches: 11.

The chain is built from TRBV15 and TRBJ1-1; TRBD1 matches 9 bases. CDR1 is LNHNV and CDR2 is YYDKDF in the germline V gene (reference sequence). The V and J ends lost 2 bases and 1 base, in that order; junction bases with no gene match: 5. The length of the CDR3 is 16 residues. Here the CDR3 reads CATSRFPGQGNTEAFF. As DNA, the CDR3 is TGTGCCACCAGCAGATTCCCGGGACAGGGGAACACTGAAGCTTTCTTT.

This chain links TRBV7-8 with TRBJ2-1; 7 nucleotides match TRBD1. Looked up from germline, CDR1 is SGHVS and CDR2 is FQNEAQ. Trimming took 3 bases from V and 0 from J; bases not matched to a gene: 2. This CDR3 spans 15 amino acids. The chain's CDR3 is CASSLNRGSYNEQFF. The CDR3 coding sequence is TGTGCCAGCAGCTTGAACAGGGGCTCCTACAATGAGCAGTTCTTC.

The chain links TRBV15 to TRBJ2-5; D may be TRBD2 (5 bases). CDR3 length: 15 residues. V dropped 0 bases and J dropped 5 bases, with 13 bases sitting between them. Germline CDR1 is LNHNV and CDR2 is YYDKDF (reference sequence). This CDR3 is CATSRDFGVGETQYF. The CDR3 nucleotides are TGTGCCACCAGCAGAGATTTCGGGGTAGGCGAGACCCAGTACTTC.

The CDR3: CASSVQGGSYEQYF. The CDR3, as DNA: TGCGCCAGCAGCGTTCAGGGGGGCTCCTACGAGCAGTACTTC. The chain employs TRBV5-1 and TRBJ2-7; a possible D gene is TRBD1 (7 bases). This CDR3 is 14 amino acids long. The V and J ends lost 4 bases and 0 bases respectively, with 11 bases between them. The germline CDR1 and CDR2 sequences are SGHRS and YFSETQ.

This chain's CDR3 is CASSLRSSYEQYF. CDR3 DNA sequence: TGTGCCAGCAGCTTGCGGTCCTCCTACGAGCAGTACTTC. The V and J genes are TRBV5-4 and TRBJ2-7; D not certain. Looked up from germline, CDR1 is SGHNT and CDR2 is YYREEE (reference sequence). Between the trimmed V and J ends, which lost 1 base and 0 bases, there was a span of 5 bases. This CDR3 contains 13 residues.

This chain connects TRBV7-3 to TRBJ2-7; 7 bases map to TRBD2. CDR3 size: 15 residues. The V gene's germline CDR1 is SGHTA and CDR2 FQGTGA. The V gene end was trimmed by 4 bases and the J gene end by 7 bases; junction bases not matched to a gene: 13. CDR3 nucleotide sequence: TGTGCCAGCAGCTCGGACGGGACTATCTCAAAGGAGCAGTACTTC. The encoded protein is CASSSDGTISKEQYF.

The chain couples TRBV5-4 to TRBJ1-2; D gene uncertain. CDR3 size: 13 residues. V was cut by 0 bases and J by 4 bases, with 7 bases left in between. Germline CDR1 SGHNT, CDR2 YYREEE (reference sequence). CDR3 DNA: TGTGCCAGCAGCTTGGACAGAAGCTATGGCTACACCTTC. It yields the protein CASSLDRSYGYTF.

The V and J genes are TRBV30 and TRBJ1-1, with D possibly being TRBD1 (5 bases). Trimming removed 4 bases at V and 1 base at J, with 13 bases between. CDR3 length: 14 residues. Germline V gives CDR1 GTSNPN, CDR2 SVGIG (reference sequence). CDR3 coding DNA: TGTGCCTGGACCCTTCCGGGGGGGAACACTGAAGCTTTCTTT. Its translation: CAWTLPGGNTEAFF. Using reference TRBV30 and TRBJ1-1 for the parts outside the CDR3, the full variable domain is SQTIHQWPATLVQPVGSPLSLECTVEGTSNPNLYWYRQAAGRGLQLLFYSVGIGQISSEVPQNLSASRPQDRQFILSSKKLLLSDSGFYLCAWTLPGGNTEAFFGQGTRLTVV.

The rearrangement uses TRBV11-3 and TRBJ2-2; 7 bases line up with TRBD1. Germline V CDR1 and CDR2: SGHNT, YENEEA. The ends lost 3 bases at V and 4 bases at J; junction bases unmatched: 2. The CDR3 extends over 14 amino acids. The CDR3 DNA reads as TGTGCCAGCAGCTTGGGACAGATCACCGGGGAGCTGTTTTTT. Its translation: CASSLGQITGELFF.

This chain joins TRBV10-3 and TRBJ2-3; 10 bases line up with TRBD2. V lost 0 bases, J lost 6 bases, and 6 bases stayed unmatched. CDR3 size: 16 residues. Germline V gene sequence: CDR1 ENHRY, CDR2 SYGVKD. The DNA of the CDR3 is TGTGCCATCAGTGAGTCTCTAGCGGGAGATGGGGATACGCAGTATTTT. Amino acids: CAISESLAGDGDTQYF.

This clone was counted once. The chain employs TRBV29-1 and TRBJ2-1; 10 bases match TRBD2. The junction had 6 bases not matched to a gene; V was cut back by 5 bases and J by 5 bases. This CDR3 is 14 amino acids long. Germline lookup yields CDR1 SQVTM and CDR2 ANQGSEA. CDR3 sequence (DNA): TGCAGCGTTAAAGTTCTAGCGGGAGACAATGAGCAGTTCTTC. This sequence encodes CSVKVLAGDNEQFF.

In nucleotides, the CDR3 is TGTGCCAGCAGCTTGACCCGGACAGGGGCTAATGAAAAACTGTTTTTT. As protein: CASSLTRTGANEKLFF. The chain carries TRBV7-9 and TRBJ1-4; 9 nucleotides line up with TRBD1. CDR1 is SEHNR and CDR2 is FQNEAQ in the germline V gene (reference sequence). This CDR3 contains 16 residues. Trimming removed 3 bases from V and 3 bases from J; junction bases left unmatched: 5.

The genes are TRBV6-4 and TRBJ1-6; D is ambiguous. The CDR3 runs 15 residues. Trimming stripped 2 bases from V and 6 bases from J, with 11 bases between. The germline CDR1 and CDR2 sequences are MRHNA and SNTAGT. CDR3 sequence reads: CASSDEADPNSPLHF. The CDR3 DNA reads TGTGCCAGCAGTGACGAGGCAGACCCTAATTCACCCCTCCACTTT.

V is TRBV11-2 and J is TRBJ1-1; D is undetermined. Trimming shortened V by 2 bases and J by 9 bases, and 10 bases separated the two germline ends. In germline, CDR1 is SGHAT, CDR2 FQNNGV. This CDR3 comprises 12 residues. CDR3 nucleotide sequence: TGTGCCAGCAGCTTATACGGGGAGAAAGCTTTCTTT. The encoded protein is CASSLYGEKAFF. The entire variable domain, with the rest obtained from reference TRBV11-2 and TRBJ1-1, is as follows: EAGVAQSPRYKIIEKRQSVAFWCNPISGHATLYWYQQILGQGPKLLIQFQNNGVVDDSQLPKDRFSAERLKGVDSTLKIQPAKLEDSAVYLCASSLYGEKAFFGQGTRLTVV.